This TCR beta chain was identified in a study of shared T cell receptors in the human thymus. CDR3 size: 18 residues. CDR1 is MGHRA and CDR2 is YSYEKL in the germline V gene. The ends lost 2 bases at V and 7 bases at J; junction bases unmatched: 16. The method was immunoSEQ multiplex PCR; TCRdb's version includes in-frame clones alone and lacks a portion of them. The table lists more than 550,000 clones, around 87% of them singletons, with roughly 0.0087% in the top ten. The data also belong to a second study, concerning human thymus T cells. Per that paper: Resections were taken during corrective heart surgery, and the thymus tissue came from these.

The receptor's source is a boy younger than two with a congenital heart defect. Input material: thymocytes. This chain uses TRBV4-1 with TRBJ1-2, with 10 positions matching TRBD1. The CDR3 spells CASSQYDAGRQGAGGYTF. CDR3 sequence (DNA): TGCGCCAGCAGCCAATACGATGCGGGTCGACAGGGGGCGGGTGGCTACACCTTC.